This is a list of T cell receptor beta chains from one sample in a study of ipilimumab plus nivolumab after autologous stem cell transplantation. The table came from immunoSEQ multiplex PCR; TCRdb's copy has only in-frame clones and leaves some out. Of approximately 10,000 clones listed, roughly three quarters were seen once; the top ten hold roughly 31%. The sample consisted of PBMCs, taken in a trial of ipilimumab plus nivolumab as post-transplant consolidation. The receptors were sampled from a male donor with diffuse large B-cell lymphoma. Each CDR3 is given with its conserved first and last residue. The D gene is left open where the match is weak. Only some rows state a clone size, as once, few, many or a class for expanded clones.

clone_size j_call d_call v_call cdr3_nt cdr3_aa
- TRBJ1-5 - TRBV15 TGTGCCACCAGCAGAGATGTCGATCAGCCCCAGCATTTT CATSRDVDQPQHF
- TRBJ2-1 TRBD2 TRBV27 TGTGCCAGCAGGGGCGGGTTCGGGGGGAGTGGGTACAATGAGCAGTTCTTC CASRGGFGGSGYNEQFF
- TRBJ2-1 - TRBV4-3 TGCGCCAGCAGCCAAGATAGCCGGGGGCAATACAATGAGCAGTTCTTC CASSQDSRGQYNEQFF
- TRBJ1-1 TRBD1 TRBV6-5 TGTGCCAGCAGTTCCTCGACAGGGGTTGAAGCTTTCTTT CASSSSTGVEAFF
- TRBJ2-7 - TRBV5-1 TGCGCCAGCAGCCGGACATGGGCCTCCTCCTCCTACGAGCAGTACTTC CASSRTWASSSYEQYF
- TRBJ2-1 - TRBV29-1 - CSVEPKGVAGGIQWFF
- TRBJ1-2 TRBD1 TRBV2 TGTGCCACAGATGAGCGGGACAGGGGGCATGGCTACACCTTC CATDERDRGHGYTF
- TRBJ1-4 - TRBV7-9 TGTGCCAGCAGCCCTAATTTCCCCTCAGATGCAACTAATGAAAAACTGTTTTTT CASSPNFPSDATNEKLFF
- TRBJ2-1 TRBD2 TRBV6-6 TGTGCCAGCAGTTTCGTTCAGCGGGGGGGGGATGAGCAGTTCTTC CASSFVQRGGDEQFF
few TRBJ2-7 TRBD2 TRBV7-9 TGTGCCAGCAGCTCCGGGACTAGCTACTACGAGCAGTACTTC CASSSGTSYYEQYF
- TRBJ2-3 - TRBV5-1 TGCGCCAGCAGCTTTGGGGGACACACCACAGATACGCAGTATTTT CASSFGGHTTDTQYF
- TRBJ1-5 - TRBV30 TGTGCCTGGAGTGTATACGGTCAGCCCCAGCATTTT CAWSVYGQPQHF
few TRBJ2-2 TRBD2 TRBV4-1 TGCGCCAGCAGCCAAGATCCAGCTAGCGGGAGACGCACCGGGGAGCTGTTTTTT CASSQDPASGRRTGELFF
- TRBJ2-5 - TRBV6-6 TGTGCCAGCACCTCGCCCTGGGGGGAGACCCAGTACTTC CASTSPWGETQYF
- TRBJ2-5 - TRBV4-1 TGCGCCAGCAGCCAATTTAAGGACAGACAAGAGACCCAGTACTTC CASSQFKDRQETQYF
- TRBJ2-2 TRBD2 TRBV9 TGTGCCAGCAGCGTAGGACTAGCGGGAGAGTATGCCGGGGAGCTGTTTTTT CASSVGLAGEYAGELFF
once TRBJ1-2 TRBD1 TRBV7-9 TGTGCCAGCAGCTTAGCAGGGACAGGGGGCACTAATGGCTACACCTTC CASSLAGTGGTNGYTF
- TRBJ2-3 - TRBV5-4 TGTGCCAGCAGCTTGGCCAGTCCGAAGGGCACAGATACGCAGTATTTT CASSLASPKGTDTQYF
few TRBJ2-2 - TRBV5-4 TGTGCCAGCAGCCGCGGGGCCGGGGAGCTGTTTTTT CASSRGAGELFF
- TRBJ1-6 TRBD1 TRBV6-5 TGTGCCAGCAGTTACCAGGGGGCTAATTCACCCCTCCACTTT CASSYQGANSPLHF
few TRBJ2-3 TRBD2 TRBV12-5 TGTGCTAGTGGCGAGAGGACTAGCGGCACAGATACGCAGTATTTT CASGERTSGTDTQYF
- TRBJ2-1 TRBD1 TRBV27 TGTGCCAGCAGCAGGACAGGGGGCGCTTACAATGAGCAGTTCTTC CASSRTGGAYNEQFF
- TRBJ2-2 - TRBV30 TGTGCCTTGGACAGCGTGGGCACCGGGGAGCTGTTTTTT CALDSVGTGELFF
- TRBJ2-5 TRBD2 TRBV19 TGTGCCAGTAGGCTTATATCTAGCGGACAAGAGACCCAGTACTTC CASRLISSGQETQYF
- TRBJ2-7 TRBD1 TRBV5-4 TGTGCCAGCAGCTTGCCCGGACAGGCGACCTACGAGCAGTACTTC CASSLPGQATYEQYF
- TRBJ1-2 TRBD1 TRBV27 TGTGCCAGCAGTACCAACAGGGGCGCGTATGGCTACACCTTC CASSTNRGAYGYTF
- TRBJ1-6 TRBD1 TRBV7-9 TGTGCCAGCAGCTTCCAGGGGGCACCCCTCCACTTT CASSFQGAPLHF
- TRBJ2-1 - TRBV5-1 TGCGCCAGCCGGGGGCAGGGTTACAATGAGCAGTTCTTC CASRGQGYNEQFF
once TRBJ1-2 - TRBV5-4 TGTGCCAGCAGCTTTCATCAGGCAGGGTTGGGCTACACCTTC CASSFHQAGLGYTF
- TRBJ2-1 TRBD2 TRBV6-5 TGTGCCAGCAGTTACGGCGGGGGAGACTCCTACAATGAGCAGTTCTTC CASSYGGGDSYNEQFF
once TRBJ1-6 - TRBV30 TGTGCCTGGAGTGTTTGGGGCGGGGATTCACCCCTCCACTTT CAWSVWGGDSPLHF
medium-sized TRBJ2-7 TRBD1 TRBV7-9 TGTGCCAGCAGCCTTGACCTCATGACAGGGGCCTACGAGCAGTACTTC CASSLDLMTGAYEQYF
many TRBJ2-3 - TRBV5-4 TGTGCCAGCTTACTGGGCCCAGGGTCAGATACGCAGTATTTT CASLLGPGSDTQYF
- TRBJ1-1 - TRBV10-2 TGCGCCAGCAGGATACAGGGGAACACTGAAGCTTTCTTT CASRIQGNTEAFF
few TRBJ2-2 - TRBV9 TGTGCCAGCACTAACCGCTTCCCTAGCTTTTCGAACACCGGGGAGCTGTTTTTT CASTNRFPSFSNTGELFF
- TRBJ2-3 TRBD2 TRBV4-1 TGCGCCAGCACCCCTAGCGGATTCACAGATACGCAGTATTTT CASTPSGFTDTQYF
- TRBJ1-1 - TRBV5-4 TGTGCCAGCAGCCGGTTGGGCTCGAACACTGAAGCTTTCTTT CASSRLGSNTEAFF
- TRBJ2-2 - TRBV30 TGTGCCTGGAGTGTAATGACGGGTTTGACCGGGGAGCTGTTTTTT CAWSVMTGLTGELFF
medium-sized TRBJ2-5 - TRBV10-3 TGTGCCATCAGTGAGCGAGGCGTGAGGAAGACCCAGTACTTC CAISERGVRKTQYF
- TRBJ1-1 - TRBV4-3 TGCGCCAGCAGCCAAGAATTGGTCTCCCAGGCGACTGAAGCTTTCTTT CASSQELVSQATEAFF
- TRBJ2-7 - TRBV5-1 TGTGCCAGCAGCTTGGAGGGGACCAGGAGGGCCTACGAGCAGTACTTC CASSLEGTRRAYEQYF
- TRBJ1-2 - TRBV6-1 TGTGCCAGCAGTGAAGCTTTGGGTAGCGGCTACACCTTC CASSEALGSGYTF
once TRBJ2-3 TRBD2 TRBV4-3 TGCGCCAGCAGCCAGGGACTAGCGGTGAGAGATACGCAGTATTTT CASSQGLAVRDTQYF
few TRBJ2-7 TRBD1 TRBV11-3 TGTGCCAGCAGCGTATCCGGGACAGGCCCTTACGAGCAGTACTTC CASSVSGTGPYEQYF
- TRBJ2-1 TRBD2 TRBV5-4 TGTGCCAGCAGCTCGCTCCCGGGACTAGCGGGAGGGCAAAATGAGCAGTTCTTC CASSSLPGLAGGQNEQFF
- TRBJ2-1 TRBD2 TRBV19 TGTGCCAGCACTCTAGCGGGAGGTTATAATGAGCAGTTCTTC CASTLAGGYNEQFF
- TRBJ2-2 - TRBV7-9 TGTGCCAGCAACAGAGACACCGGGGAGCTGTTTTTT CASNRDTGELFF
- TRBJ1-1 - TRBV5-1 TGCGCCAGCAGCTTGGGACCTGAACAGGGACACACTGAAGCTTTCTTT CASSLGPEQGHTEAFF
few TRBJ1-1 - TRBV19 TGTGCCAGTAGTAGCCCCGATGTAACGAACACTGAAGCTTTCTTT CASSSPDVTNTEAFF
medium-sized TRBJ1-2 TRBD1 TRBV19 TGTGCCAGTGGACAGGCCCGGGGGGTCCACTATGGCTACACCTTC CASGQARGVHYGYTF
- TRBJ2-7 - TRBV7-7 TGTGCTAGCAGCTTAACGAGTTCCTACGAGCAGTACTTC CASSLTSSYEQYF
few TRBJ1-5 - TRBV7-2 TGTGCCAGCAGCTTATCCAGAGGCAATCAGCCCCAGCATTTT CASSLSRGNQPQHF
- TRBJ1-5 - TRBV28 TGTGCCAGCAGTTTGGAGGATCAGCCCCAGCATTTT CASSLEDQPQHF
- TRBJ1-5 - TRBV5-5 TGTGCCAGCAGCTTGGACGGTAGCAATCAGCCCCAGCATTTT CASSLDGSNQPQHF
few TRBJ2-1 TRBD2 TRBV20-1 TGCAGTGCTCAGCGGGAGGAGCAGTTCTTC CSAQREEQFF